These T cell receptor beta chains were read from a single sample in a study of blood T cells in healthy people across ages. TCRdb used MiXCR to reprocess the 5' RACE reads, holding one entry per CDR3 protein. This table holds around 580,000 distinct CDR3 sequences, around 48% found once. Input material: blood. The receptor source for this set is an older man in good health. Each CDR3 is given with its conserved first and last residue. A D gene is named only where the DNA matches it firmly. Not all rows give a size; the values are once, few, many and, for expanded clones, a class.

j_call clone_size v_call d_call cdr3_nt cdr3_aa
TRBJ2-3 - TRBV10-3 - TGTACCATCAGTAGGACGGAGTCAAGCACAGATACGCAGTATTTT CTISRTESSTDTQYF
TRBJ1-1 few TRBV20-1 TRBD1 TGCAGTGCCAATAAAGGGACAGCAATCACTGAAGCTTTCTTT CSANKGTAITEAFF
TRBJ1-1 - TRBV7-2 - TGTGCCAGCAGCTTAAATACTATCACTGAAGCTTTCTTT CASSLNTITEAFF
TRBJ2-1 - TRBV4-2 - TGTACCAGCAGCCGTCTGGGTGGTAATGAGCAGTTCTTC CTSSRLGGNEQFF
TRBJ1-5 - TRBV28 TRBD1 TGTGCCAGCAGTCCTCAGGGGGGAGATCATCAGCCCCAGCATTTT CASSPQGGDHQPQHF
TRBJ2-3 few TRBV7-2 TRBD2 TGTGCCAGCAGCCTAAGGACTAGCGGGACCCTACCAAGCACAGATACGCAGTATTTT CASSLRTSGTLPSTDTQYF
TRBJ2-1 - TRBV5-1 TRBD1 TGCGCCAGCGGGACCGTCCCCGCGGGGACAGGGGTGCGGAATGAGCAGTTCTTC CASGTVPAGTGVRNEQFF
TRBJ2-5 - TRBV9 - TGTGCCAGCAGCGCACAGACCGGGCGGAGAGAGACCCAGTACTTC CASSAQTGRRETQYF
TRBJ2-1 - TRBV7-9 TRBD1 TGTGCCGGCAGCTCCACCGCGACAGGGTACAATGAGCAGTTCTTC CAGSSTATGYNEQFF
TRBJ2-5 - TRBV29-1 - TGCAGCGTCCAAGGGGGACTATTGAGGAATGAGCAGTACTTC CSVQGGLLRNEQYF
TRBJ1-5 - TRBV7-2 - TGTGCCAGCTCGGGCACGAATCAGCCCCAGCATTTT CASSGTNQPQHF